Shown below are 14 T cell receptor beta chains from a single sample sequenced in a study of OX40 agonist ivuxolimab in advanced cancers. This table comes from immunoSEQ multiplex PCR, and its TCRdb copy is limited to in-frame clones, with some not included. The profile shows approximately 58,000 clones, roughly 85% of them singletons. Material: CD4+ or CD8+ T cells sorted from blood, obtained in a trial of the OX40 agonist ivuxolimab. These receptors were collected from an adult with an advanced solid tumor such as melanoma, head and neck, liver or kidney cancer.

This clone was picked up a small number of times. This chain joins TRBV30 and TRBJ1-6; D remains ambiguous. Germline V gives CDR1 GTSNPN, CDR2 SVGIG (reference sequence). This CDR3 is built from 13 residues. The ends were cut back, 0 bases at V and 8 bases at J, with 8 bases in the middle. The CDR3: CAWSVIGDSPLHF. CDR3 nucleotide sequence: TGTGCCTGGAGTGTAATTGGGGATTCACCCCTCCACTTT.

The chain combines TRBV7-9 with TRBJ1-2; D unresolved. The germline CDR1 and CDR2 sequences are SEHNR and FQNEAQ (reference sequence). V lost 5 bases, J lost 4 bases, and 11 bases lay in between. The CDR3 covers 13 residues. The CDR3: CASSLGPSYGYTF. Written as DNA, the CDR3 is TGTGCCAGCAGCCTCGGACCCTCCTATGGCTACACCTTC.

The CDR3 sequence: CASSLERNYGYTF. In DNA form, the CDR3 reads TGTGCCAGCAGTTTAGAACGAAACTATGGCTACACCTTC. This chain links TRBV27 with TRBJ1-2; D uncertain. CDR3 length equals 13 residues. Deletions cut 2 bases from V and 2 bases from J, with 6 bases between. The V gene's germline CDR1 is MNHEY and CDR2 SMNVEV (reference sequence).

V is TRBV6-5 and J is TRBJ2-5; tentatively, D is TRBD1 (5 bases). The J call may be wrong; the DNA end is better matched by TRBJ2-7. This CDR3 is 15 amino acids long. Germline values: CDR1 MNHEY, CDR2 SVGAGI. The CDR3 protein is CASSYSGARSYEQYF. The CDR3 nucleotides read TGTGCCAGCAGTTACTCAGGGGCTAGGTCCTACGAGCAGTACTTC.

In this sample, this clone turned up once. The rearrangement links TRBV15 to TRBJ1-2; D gene unclear. The CDR3 has 18 residues. The germline V and J ends were trimmed by 6 bases and 4 bases, with 27 bases remaining between them. CDR1 and CDR2 (germline): LNHNV, YYDKDF (reference sequence). As DNA, the CDR3 is TGTGCCACCAGTGACCCCGCAGTGGAGGGAGGAGGGAGCTATGGCTACACCTTC. It translates to CATSDPAVEGGGSYGYTF.

V usage is TRBV6-1 and J usage is TRBJ2-1; 8 bases line up with TRBD1. V trimming: 5 bases; J trimming: 9 bases; junction bases outside the gene matches: 3. Germline V gives CDR1 MNHNS, CDR2 SASEGT. The length of the CDR3 is 12 residues. CDR3 sequence (DNA): TGTGCCAGCAGTAGACAGGGGTTTGAGCAGTTCTTC. Encoded protein: CASSRQGFEQFF.

The chain joins TRBV28 to TRBJ1-4; the D is unclear. V was shortened by 5 bases and J by 8 bases, with 18 bases between the two germline ends. The CDR3 runs to 15 residues. Germline CDR1 MDHEN, CDR2 SYDVKM. The CDR3 loop reads CASSTQHGGGEKLFF. For the CDR3, the DNA is TGTGCCAGCAGTACCCAACACGGAGGAGGAGAAAAACTGTTTTTT.

The chain links TRBV14 to TRBJ2-5; D is ambiguous. The V gene's germline CDR1 is SGHDN and CDR2 FVKESK. With 5 bases removed from V and 0 bases from J, the gap between germline ends came to 7 bases. The CDR3 contains 13 residues. CDR3 nucleotides: TGTGCCAGCAGCGGTGGATACCAAGAGACCCAGTACTTC. This gives the protein CASSGGYQETQYF.

This chain joins TRBV21-1 and TRBJ2-5; the table assigns TRBD2, which was not confirmed against the DNA. TRBV21-1 is flagged as a pseudogene. The CDR3 is made up of 14 amino acids. As DNA, the CDR3 is TGTGCCAGCAGCGGCGACGGCGGCGGGGAGACCCAGTACTTC. Translating it yields CASSGDGGGETQYF.

This chain joins TRBV6-4 and TRBJ2-1, with D perhaps TRBD2 (5 bases). V was cut by 7 bases and J by 4 bases, with 17 bases left in between. CDR3 length equals 15 residues. Germline lookup yields CDR1 MRHNA and CDR2 SNTAGT. The CDR3 DNA reads as TGTGCCAGCACCCCATGGAGGACTCTTTACAATGAGCAGTTCTTC. Translated, it gives CASTPWRTLYNEQFF.

This chain joins TRBV28 and TRBJ1-1, with TRBD1 as a possible D gene (5 bases). With 7 bases removed from V and 4 bases from J, the gap between germline ends came to 13 bases. This CDR3 spans 13 amino acids. CDR1 and CDR2 from the germline V gene are MDHEN and SYDVKM. CDR3 amino acids: CASILSGLTEAFF. The CDR3 DNA sequence: TGTGCCAGCATCCTTTCGGGGCTCACTGAAGCTTTCTTT.

The chain combines TRBV19 with TRBJ2-2; D might be TRBD1 or TRBD2, each matching 5 bases. Germline V gene sequence: CDR1 LNHDA, CDR2 SQIVND (reference sequence). Trimming stripped 8 bases from V and 1 base from J, with 8 bases between. The CDR3 loop spans 13 amino acids. The CDR3 DNA sequence: TGTGCCAGTGGGGGAGAGAACACCGGGGAGCTGTTTTTT. Protein product: CASGGENTGELFF.

The chain's CDR3 is CASSWDGSSYNEQFF. DNA of the CDR3: TGTGCCAGCAGCTGGGACGGTAGCTCCTACAATGAGCAGTTCTTC. This chain joins TRBV7-2 and TRBJ2-1, with D perhaps TRBD1 or TRBD2 (5 bases each). V lost 4 bases and J lost 0, with 10 bases in between. Per germline, CDR1 SGHTA and CDR2 FQGNSA. The CDR3 length is 15 residues.

The rearrangement links TRBV19 to TRBJ2-7; D ambiguous. This CDR3 is built from 13 residues. V was cut by 3 bases and J by 1 base, with 7 bases left in between. The V gene's germline CDR1 is LNHDA and CDR2 SQIVND (reference sequence). CDR3 bases: TGTGCCAGTAGTATGTCGGTTTCCTACGAGCAGTACTTC. Translation gives CASSMSVSYEQYF. Together with reference TRBV19 and TRBJ2-7, the CDR3 gives the full variable domain: DGGITQSPKYLFRKEGQNVTLSCEQNLNHDAMYWYRQDPGQGLRLIYYSQIVNDFQKGDIAEGYSVSREKKESFPLTVTSAQKNPTAFYLCASSMSVSYEQYFGPGTRLTVT.